Listed below are T cell receptor beta chains from one sample, sequenced in a study of cytomegalovirus exposure and HLA in healthy donors. Profiled with immunoSEQ multiplex PCR; TCRdb holds only in-frame clones, not every one. The sample yields roughly 60,000 clones, roughly 90% seen once. Source material: PBMCs. The receptors come from a woman in her 30s in good health and CMV-seronegative. The CDR3 runs from the conserved cysteine through the conserved F or W. A D gene is named only where the DNA matches it firmly. Not all rows give a size; the values are once, few, many and, for expanded clones, a class.

>TRBV15|TRBJ2-7|NA|TRBD1
TGTGCCACCAGCAGAGACAGGGGGCTCTACGAGCAGTACTTC
CATSRDRGLYEQYF
>TRBV2|TRBJ1-1|NA|TRBD1
TGTGCCAGCAGTGGGGACAGGGCGAACACTGAAGCTTTCTTT
CASSGDRANTEAFF
>TRBV7-6|TRBJ2-1|NA|NA
TGTGCCAGCAGCTTAGGGAACCCGAGCGCATATGAGCAGTTCTTC
CASSLGNPSAYEQFF
>TRBV7-3|TRBJ2-5|NA|NA
TGTGCCAGCAGCTTAAAGGGGGGAGGGATAGACCAAGAGACCCAGTACTTC
CASSLKGGGIDQETQYF
>TRBV20-1|TRBJ1-1|NA|NA
TGCAGTGCCAGTCCCAACACTGAAGCTTTCTTT
CSASPNTEAFF
>TRBV6-4|TRBJ1-4|NA|NA
TGTGCCAGCCTCGAGGGTGAAAAACTGTTTTTT
CASLEGEKLFF
>TRBV5-4|TRBJ1-1|NA|TRBD1
TGTGCCAGCAGCTTGGGCCAGGGGGTGTTGAACACTGAAGCTTTCTTT
CASSLGQGVLNTEAFF
>TRBV6-5|TRBJ1-3|NA|NA
TGTGCCAGCAGCCGCCAGGGGAAGGGTGGAAACACCATATATTTT
CASSRQGKGGNTIYF
>TRBV5-5|TRBJ2-1|NA|TRBD2
TGTGCCAGCAGCTTGCGGCGGACTAGCGGCTACAATGAGCAGTTCTTC
CASSLRRTSGYNEQFF
>TRBV21-1|TRBJ2-7|once|NA
TGTGCCAGCAGCAAAGAGAAACGGGAGAAGCGATACGAGCAGTACTTC
CASSKEKREKRYEQYF
>TRBV4-2|TRBJ2-7|NA|NA
TGTGCCAGCAGCCAAGACTCAGACGAGCAGTACTTC
CASSQDSDEQYF
>TRBV5-1|TRBJ2-7|NA|NA
TGCGCCAGCAGCTTAGAGGTTACCTCCTACGAGCAGTACTTC
CASSLEVTSYEQYF
>TRBV6-6|TRBJ2-7|NA|TRBD1
TGTGCCAGCAGCCACGGACAGGGGGCCTACGAGCAGTACTTC
CASSHGQGAYEQYF
>TRBV27|TRBJ2-7|NA|TRBD1
TGTGCCAGCGGCCAGACAGGGGGTTCCTACGAGCAGTACTTC
CASGQTGGSYEQYF
>TRBV19|TRBJ1-5|once|NA
TGTGCCAGTAGGCGGGACGGGGCGAGCAATCAGCCCCAGCATTTT
CASRRDGASNQPQHF
>TRBV4-1|TRBJ1-5|NA|NA
TGCGCCAGCAGCCCACGGGAGGGGGAGAATCAGCCCCAGCATTTT
CASSPREGENQPQHF
>TRBV27|TRBJ1-5|NA|NA
TGTGCCAGCAGTTTAAGGTTTAGGGGGGGTTTATATCAGCCCCAGCATTTT
CASSLRFRGGLYQPQHF
>TRBV30|TRBJ1-3|NA|NA
TGTGCCTGGAGTGACATCCTTGGAAACACCATATATTTT
CAWSDILGNTIYF
>TRBV6-5|TRBJ1-1|once|NA
TGTGCCAGCAGTTACTCATACACAGTGAACACTGAAGCTTTCTTT
CASSYSYTVNTEAFF
>TRBV4-3|TRBJ2-3|NA|NA
TGCGCCAGCAGCCAAGTCCGGGGTAGCGGCAGCACAGATACGCAGTATTTT
CASSQVRGSGSTDTQYF
>TRBV2|TRBJ1-3|NA|NA
TGTGCCAGCAGTGAAGCCACGGGGATTTTTGGAAACACCATATATTTT
CASSEATGIFGNTIYF
>TRBV2|TRBJ1-5|NA|NA
TGTGCCAGCAGTGACTCGGGGAGTGATCCCCAGCATTTT
CASSDSGSDPQHF
>TRBV9|TRBJ2-1|once|NA
TGTGCCAGCAGCCCGGAGGGGGGGAGCTCCTACAATGAGCAGTTCTTC
CASSPEGGSSYNEQFF
>TRBV5-6|TRBJ1-3|once|NA
TGTGCCAGCAGTAATCTTAACTCTGGAAACACCATATATTTT
CASSNLNSGNTIYF
>TRBV28|TRBJ2-6|NA|NA
TGTGCCAGCAGCACCGGCGGCGGGGCGTGGTCAGGGGCCAACGTCCTGACTTTC
CASSTGGGAWSGANVLTF
>TRBV5-1|TRBJ2-1|NA|TRBD1
TGCGCCAGCAACCCCGGGACAGGGGGCTACAATGAGCAGTTCTTC
CASNPGTGGYNEQFF
>TRBV9|TRBJ2-6|NA|NA
TGTGCCAGCAGCGTAGGTTCCCGACGGGGCTCTGGGGCCAACGTCCTGACTTTC
CASSVGSRRGSGANVLTF
>TRBV18|TRBJ2-7|NA|TRBD1
TGTGCCAGCTCATCTGGACAGGACTACGAGCAGTACTTC
CASSSGQDYEQYF
>TRBV5-5|TRBJ2-1|NA|NA
TGTGCCAGCAGCTTGGCGGAGGGCCTTACGAATGAGCAGTTCTTC
CASSLAEGLTNEQFF
>TRBV7-6|TRBJ2-2|NA|TRBD1
TGTGCCAGCAGCCAGCGGACAGGGGCTGGCGGGGAGCTGTTTTTT
CASSQRTGAGGELFF
>TRBV29-1|TRBJ2-7|NA|NA
TGCAGCGTTCGAAGGGGTCGGTACGAGCAGTACTTC
CSVRRGRYEQYF
>TRBV18|TRBJ2-1|NA|TRBD2
TGTGCCAGCTCACCGTTTGTCGGGACAGGTCAACTAGCGGGAGAGCGCAATGAGCAGTTCTTC
CASSPFVGTGQLAGERNEQFF
>TRBV6-5|TRBJ2-7|NA|NA
TGTGCCAGTCGAGTAGCGAGCTCCTACGAGCAGTACTTC
CASRVASSYEQYF
>TRBV15|TRBJ1-4|NA|NA
TGTGCCACCAGCAACGCGACGAGAGGTGAAAAACTGTTTTTT
CATSNATRGEKLFF
>TRBV5-6|TRBJ1-5|NA|NA
TGTGCCAGCAGCTCAGTAACATCGAGGGATCAGCCCCAGCATTTT
CASSSVTSRDQPQHF